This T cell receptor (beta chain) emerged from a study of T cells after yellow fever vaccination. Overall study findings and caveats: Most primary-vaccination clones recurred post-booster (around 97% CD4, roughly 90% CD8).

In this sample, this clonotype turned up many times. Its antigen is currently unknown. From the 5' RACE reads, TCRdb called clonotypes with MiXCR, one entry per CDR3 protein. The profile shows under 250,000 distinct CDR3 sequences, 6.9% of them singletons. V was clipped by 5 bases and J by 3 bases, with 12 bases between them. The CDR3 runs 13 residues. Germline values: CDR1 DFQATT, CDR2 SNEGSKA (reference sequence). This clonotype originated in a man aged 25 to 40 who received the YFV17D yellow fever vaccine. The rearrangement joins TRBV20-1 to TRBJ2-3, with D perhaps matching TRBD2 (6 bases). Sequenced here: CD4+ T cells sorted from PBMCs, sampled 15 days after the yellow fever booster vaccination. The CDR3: CSAVASATDTQYF. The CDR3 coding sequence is TGCAGTGCTGTGGCTAGCGCTACAGATACGCAGTATTTT.